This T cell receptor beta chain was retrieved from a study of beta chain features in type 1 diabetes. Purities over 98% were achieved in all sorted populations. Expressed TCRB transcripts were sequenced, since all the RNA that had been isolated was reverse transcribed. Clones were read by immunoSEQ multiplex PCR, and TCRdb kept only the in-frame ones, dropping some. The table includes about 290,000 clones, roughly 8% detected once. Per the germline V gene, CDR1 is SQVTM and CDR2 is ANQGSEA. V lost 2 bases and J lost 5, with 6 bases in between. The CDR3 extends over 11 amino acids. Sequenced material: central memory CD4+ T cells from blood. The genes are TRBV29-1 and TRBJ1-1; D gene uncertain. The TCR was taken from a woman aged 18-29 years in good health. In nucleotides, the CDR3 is TGCAGCGTTGAAACAAGAACTGAAGCTTTCTTT. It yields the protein CSVETRTEAFF.